This T cell receptor (beta chain) was documented in a study of blood T cell repertoires in COVID-19. The table lists this clone with a few counts. Clones were read by immunoSEQ multiplex PCR, and TCRdb kept only the in-frame ones, dropping some. The sample includes roughly 250,000 clones, approximately 85% of them seen just once. The CDR3 is made up of 14 amino acids. CDR1 is SGHNT and CDR2 is YYREEE in the germline V gene (reference sequence). Trimming took 4 bases from V and 9 from J, leaving 17 bases between them. Input material: peripheral blood. The V and J genes are TRBV5-4 and TRBJ2-1; maybe TRBD2 (7 bases). The TCR sequence derives from a woman aged 55-70 years with active or convalescent COVID-19. CDR3 sequence reads: CASSHGGPGSEQFF. The CDR3, as DNA: TGTGCCAGCAGCCACGGGGGGCCGGGGAGTGAGCAGTTCTTC.